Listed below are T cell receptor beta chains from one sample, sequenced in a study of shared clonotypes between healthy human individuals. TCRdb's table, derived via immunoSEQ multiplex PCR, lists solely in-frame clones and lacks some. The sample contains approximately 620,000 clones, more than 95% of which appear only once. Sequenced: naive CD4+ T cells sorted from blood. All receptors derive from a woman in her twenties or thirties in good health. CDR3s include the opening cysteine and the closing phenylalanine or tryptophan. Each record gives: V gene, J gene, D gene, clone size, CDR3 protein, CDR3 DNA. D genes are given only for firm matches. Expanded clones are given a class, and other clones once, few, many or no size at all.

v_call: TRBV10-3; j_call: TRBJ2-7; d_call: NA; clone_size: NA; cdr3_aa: CAISDLWEQYF; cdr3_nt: TGTGCCATCAGTGATTTGTGGGAGCAGTACTTC
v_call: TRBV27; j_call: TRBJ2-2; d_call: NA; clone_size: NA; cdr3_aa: CASPRPRQNTGELFF; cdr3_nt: TGTGCCAGTCCCAGACCGCGGCAGAACACCGGGGAGCTGTTTTTT
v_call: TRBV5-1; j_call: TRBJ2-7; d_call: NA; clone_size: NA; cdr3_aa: CASSFWRAGTRYEQYF; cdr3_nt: TGCGCCAGCAGCTTTTGGAGGGCCGGGACCCGCTACGAGCAGTACTTC
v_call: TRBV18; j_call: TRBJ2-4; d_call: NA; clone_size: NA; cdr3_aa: CASSWGAGNIQYF; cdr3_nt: TGTGCCAGCTCATGGGGTGCTGGAAACATTCAGTACTTC
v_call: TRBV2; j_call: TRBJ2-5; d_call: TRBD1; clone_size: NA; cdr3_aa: CASSEVRGQETQYF; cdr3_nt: TGTGCCAGCAGTGAAGTCAGGGGGCAAGAGACCCAGTACTTC
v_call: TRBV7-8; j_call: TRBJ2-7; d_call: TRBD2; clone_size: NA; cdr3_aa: CASSSRTSGNSYEQYF; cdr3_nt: TGTGCCAGCAGCTCAAGGACTAGCGGGAACTCCTACGAGCAGTACTTC
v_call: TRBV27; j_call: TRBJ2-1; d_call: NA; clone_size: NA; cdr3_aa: CASSFNLRTLSNEQFF; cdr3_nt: TGTGCCAGCAGTTTTAATTTGCGGACCCTGAGCAATGAGCAGTTCTTC
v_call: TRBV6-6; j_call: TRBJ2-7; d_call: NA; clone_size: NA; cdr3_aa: CASGASDPYEQYF; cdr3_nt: TGTGCCAGCGGAGCTAGCGATCCCTACGAGCAGTACTTC
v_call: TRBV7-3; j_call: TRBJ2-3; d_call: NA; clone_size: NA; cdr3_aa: CASSLNGLTDTQYF; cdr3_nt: TGTGCCAGCAGCTTAAATGGCCTCACAGATACGCAGTATTTT
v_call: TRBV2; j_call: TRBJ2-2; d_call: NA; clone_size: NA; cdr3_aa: CASRVRPAAGELFF; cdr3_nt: TGTGCCAGCAGAGTCCGCCCAGCTGCCGGGGAGCTGTTTTTT
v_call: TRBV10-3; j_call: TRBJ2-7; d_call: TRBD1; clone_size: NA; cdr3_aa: CATRRQGANEQYF; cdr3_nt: TGTGCCACGCGCCGACAGGGGGCAAACGAGCAGTACTTC
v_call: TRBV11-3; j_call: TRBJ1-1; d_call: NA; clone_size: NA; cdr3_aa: CASSLAGINTEAFF; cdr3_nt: TGTGCCAGCAGCTTGGCTGGGATAAACACTGAAGCTTTCTTT
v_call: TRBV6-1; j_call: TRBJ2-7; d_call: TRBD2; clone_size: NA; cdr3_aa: CASSPRLAGAYEQYF; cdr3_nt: TGTGCCAGCAGTCCTAGACTAGCGGGAGCCTACGAGCAGTACTTC
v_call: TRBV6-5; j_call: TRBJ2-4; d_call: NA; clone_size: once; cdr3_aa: CASSREVGAKNIQYF; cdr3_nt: TGTGCCAGCAGCCGAGAAGTAGGAGCCAAAAACATTCAGTACTTC
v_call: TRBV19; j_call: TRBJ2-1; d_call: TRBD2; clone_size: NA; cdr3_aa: CASSGAGVYEQFF; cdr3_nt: TGTGCCAGTAGCGGGGCGGGAGTCTATGAGCAGTTCTTC
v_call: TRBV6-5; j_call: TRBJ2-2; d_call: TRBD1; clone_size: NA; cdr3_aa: CASSLDRGRTGELFF; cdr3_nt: TGTGCCAGCAGTTTGGACAGGGGGAGGACCGGGGAGCTGTTTTTT
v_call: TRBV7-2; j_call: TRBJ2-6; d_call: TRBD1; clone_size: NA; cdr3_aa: CARRTGSYSGANVLTF; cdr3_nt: TGTGCCAGAAGGACAGGGAGTTACTCTGGGGCCAACGTCCTGACTTTC
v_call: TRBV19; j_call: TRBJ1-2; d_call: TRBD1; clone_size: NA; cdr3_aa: CASSISYRTGENYGYTF; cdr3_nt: TGTGCCAGTAGTATAAGCTACCGGACAGGGGAGAACTATGGCTACACCTTC
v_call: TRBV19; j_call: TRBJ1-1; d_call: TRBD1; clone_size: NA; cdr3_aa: CASSISRGRFTEAFF; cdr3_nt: TGTGCCAGTAGTATAAGCAGGGGGCGCTTCACTGAAGCTTTCTTT
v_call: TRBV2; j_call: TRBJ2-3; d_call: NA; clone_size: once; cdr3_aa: CASSESGNTDTQYF; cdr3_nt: TGTGCCAGCAGTGAGTCAGGGAACACAGATACGCAGTATTTT
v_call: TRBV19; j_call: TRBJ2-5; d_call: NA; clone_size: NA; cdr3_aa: CASSPRDSKYVSQETQYF; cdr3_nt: TGTGCCAGTAGTCCCCGGGACTCCAAGTACGTGTCACAAGAGACCCAGTACTTC
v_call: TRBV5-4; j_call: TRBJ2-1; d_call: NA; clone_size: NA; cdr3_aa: CASSPTGYSYNEQFF; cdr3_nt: TGTGCCAGCAGCCCGACAGGTTACTCCTACAATGAGCAGTTCTTC
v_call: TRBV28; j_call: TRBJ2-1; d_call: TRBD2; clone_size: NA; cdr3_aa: CASSSVSGRDGNEQFF; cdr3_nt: TGTGCCAGCAGCTCGGTGAGCGGGAGGGACGGCAATGAGCAGTTCTTC
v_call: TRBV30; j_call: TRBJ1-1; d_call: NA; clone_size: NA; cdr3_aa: CAWSGLHGTEAFF; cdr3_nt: TGTGCCTGGAGCGGCTTACATGGCACTGAAGCTTTCTTT
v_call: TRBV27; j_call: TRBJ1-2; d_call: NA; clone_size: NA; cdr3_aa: CASRLAAGSYGYTF; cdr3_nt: TGTGCCAGCAGACTCGCGGCTGGCAGCTATGGCTACACCTTC
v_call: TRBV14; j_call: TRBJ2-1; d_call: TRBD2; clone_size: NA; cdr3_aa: CASSQGTSGWGGGNEQFF; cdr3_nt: TGTGCCAGCAGCCAAGGAACTAGCGGGTGGGGTGGGGGAAATGAGCAGTTCTTC
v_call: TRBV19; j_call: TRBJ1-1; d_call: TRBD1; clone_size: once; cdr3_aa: CASTRGDRENTEAFF; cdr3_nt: TGTGCCAGTACCCGGGGGGACAGGGAGAACACTGAAGCTTTCTTT
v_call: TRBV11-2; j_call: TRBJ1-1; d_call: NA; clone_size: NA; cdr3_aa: CASSRAWVNTEAFF; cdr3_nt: TGTGCCAGCAGCCGGGCCTGGGTGAACACTGAAGCTTTCTTT
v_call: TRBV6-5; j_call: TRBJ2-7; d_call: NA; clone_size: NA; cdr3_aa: CASSYSGDLYEQYF; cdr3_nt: TGTGCCAGCAGTTACTCGGGGGATCTGTACGAGCAGTACTTC
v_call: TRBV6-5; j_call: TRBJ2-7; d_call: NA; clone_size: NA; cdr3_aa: CASSYSHEQYF; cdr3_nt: TGTGCCAGCAGTTACTCCCACGAGCAGTACTTC
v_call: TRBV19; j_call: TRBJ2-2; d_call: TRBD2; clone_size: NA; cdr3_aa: CASSPGLGVTGELFF; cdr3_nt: TGTGCCAGTAGTCCGGGACTAGGGGTCACCGGGGAGCTGTTTTTT
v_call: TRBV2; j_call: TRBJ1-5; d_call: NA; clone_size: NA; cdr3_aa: CASSELGTILDQPQHF; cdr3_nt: TGTGCCAGCAGTGAACTAGGGACGATACTCGATCAGCCCCAGCATTTT
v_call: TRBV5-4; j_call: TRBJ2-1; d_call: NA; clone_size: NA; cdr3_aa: CASSFGRVRFF; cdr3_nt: TGTGCCAGCAGCTTCGGAAGGGTCCGATTCTTC
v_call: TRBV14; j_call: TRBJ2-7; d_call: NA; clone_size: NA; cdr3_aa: CASSQGTRVSGHEQYF; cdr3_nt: TGTGCCAGCAGCCAAGGGACAAGGGTATCAGGCCACGAGCAGTACTTC
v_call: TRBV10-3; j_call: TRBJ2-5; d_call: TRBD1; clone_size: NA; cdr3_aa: CAISESGGYQETQYF; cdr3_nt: TGTGCCATCAGTGAGTCAGGGGGCTACCAAGAGACCCAGTACTTC
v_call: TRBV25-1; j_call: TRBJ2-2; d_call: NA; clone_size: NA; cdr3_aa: CASSDPSLGDTGELFF; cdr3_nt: TGTGCCAGCAGTGACCCCTCTCTTGGCGACACCGGGGAGCTGTTTTTT
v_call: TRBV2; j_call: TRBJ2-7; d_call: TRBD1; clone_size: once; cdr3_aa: CASTRQGLGEQYF; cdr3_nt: TGTGCCAGCACCAGACAGGGCCTGGGCGAGCAGTACTTC
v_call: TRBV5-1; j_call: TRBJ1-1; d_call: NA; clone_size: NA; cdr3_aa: CASSRGAVGEYEAFF; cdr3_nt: TGCGCCAGCAGCAGGGGCGCAGTTGGGGAATATGAAGCTTTCTTT
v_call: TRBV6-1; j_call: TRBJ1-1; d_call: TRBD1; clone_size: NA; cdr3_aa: CASSEAQGAGTEAFF; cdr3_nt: TGTGCCAGCAGTGAAGCACAGGGGGCAGGTACTGAAGCTTTCTTT
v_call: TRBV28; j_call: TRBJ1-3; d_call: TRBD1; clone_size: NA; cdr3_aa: CASSLQGAGNTIYF; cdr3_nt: TGTGCCAGCAGTTTGCAGGGGGCTGGAAACACCATATATTTT
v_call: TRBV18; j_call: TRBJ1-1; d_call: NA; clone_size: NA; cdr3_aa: CASSPSSRRVTEAFF; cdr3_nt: TGTGCCAGCTCACCAAGCAGCAGGCGGGTCACTGAAGCTTTCTTT
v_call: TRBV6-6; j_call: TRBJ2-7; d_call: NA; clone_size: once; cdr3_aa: CASSYGQVSYEQYF; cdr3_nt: TGTGCCAGCAGTTACGGGCAGGTCTCCTACGAGCAGTACTTC
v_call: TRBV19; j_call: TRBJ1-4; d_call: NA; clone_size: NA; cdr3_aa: CASSIDRAGKEEKLFF; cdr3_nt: TGTGCCAGTAGTATAGATCGGGCGGGGAAGGAAGAAAAACTGTTTTTT
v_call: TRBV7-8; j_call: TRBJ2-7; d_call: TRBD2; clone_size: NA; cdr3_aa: CASSLAGTSGYEQYF; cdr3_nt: TGTGCCAGCAGCTTAGCCGGGACTAGCGGCTACGAGCAGTACTTC
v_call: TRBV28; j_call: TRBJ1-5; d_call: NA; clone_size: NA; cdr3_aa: CASSLSVAHSNQPQHF; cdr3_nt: TGTGCCAGCAGTTTAAGTGTCGCGCATAGCAATCAGCCCCAGCATTTT
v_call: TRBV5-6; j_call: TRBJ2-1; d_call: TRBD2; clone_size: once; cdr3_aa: CASRSSGSPYNEQFF; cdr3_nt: TGTGCCAGCAGATCGAGCGGGAGCCCCTACAATGAGCAGTTCTTC
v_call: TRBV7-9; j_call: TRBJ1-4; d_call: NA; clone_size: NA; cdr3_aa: CASSLEAGTNEKLFF; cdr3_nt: TGTGCCAGCAGCTTAGAGGCAGGGACTAATGAAAAACTGTTTTTT
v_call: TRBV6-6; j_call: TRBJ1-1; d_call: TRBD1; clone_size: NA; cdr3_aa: CASSRDRENPEAFF; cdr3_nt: TGTGCCAGCAGTCGAGACAGGGAGAACCCTGAAGCTTTCTTT
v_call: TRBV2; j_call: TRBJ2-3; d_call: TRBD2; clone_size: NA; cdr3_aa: CASRGLAGGPDTQYF; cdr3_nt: TGTGCCAGCAGAGGACTAGCGGGAGGGCCAGATACGCAGTATTTT
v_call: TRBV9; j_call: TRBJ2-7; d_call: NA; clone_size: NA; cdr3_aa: CASSVLGTLIHEQYF; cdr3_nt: TGTGCCAGCAGCGTATTGGGAACCCTAATCCACGAGCAGTACTTC